This entry is about one T cell receptor beta chain. The antigen this receptor binds is unknown. No per-base quality is available; no much larger clone lies one base away. The data were obtained in a study of blood T cells in healthy people across ages (dated by TCRdb to the mid-2010s). Concerning the study at large: Template switching captured roughly one uniquely barcoded TCR beta cDNA molecule per two T cells in model experiments. The study measured age-related changes in TCR beta repertoire diversity using deep sequencing normalized with unique cDNA molecular identifiers. The donors were divided into four age groups: young (average around 15 years), middle-aged (about 40), aged (approximately 62) and long-lived (about 79). Two additional independent replicas of 1 million unique cDNA reads from the same blood draw were analyzed for two donors (one aged 18 to 30 and one aged 80 or older). General findings and caveats noted by the study authors: Because donor CMV infection status was unknown, age-related changes in expanded clonotypes were potentially confounded. Conclusive comparison of naive and antigen-experienced compartments was prevented by the profiling of bulk unsorted PBMCs. Total diversity estimates from one million sequenced T cells were considered lower bounds and underestimates. As age increased, observed TCR beta diversity per million T cells dropped in a roughly linear way, and a significant reduction was already evident by age about 40. Observed TCR beta diversity correlated strongly with the percentage of naive T cells measured by flow cytometry. Compared with the aged group, the long-lived group had more naive CD4+ T cells, fewer expanded clones and increased TCR diversity, a pattern suggesting age selection.

Systemically healthy Caucasian individuals from Russia, 35 to 50 in total and aged roughly 6 to 95 years, were included as donors. Around 9.7 milliliters of peripheral blood were collected from each donor into EDTA-treated Vacutainer tubes. PBMCs were isolated by Ficoll-Paque density-gradient centrifugation, with at least 7 million obtained per sample. Total RNA, at least 5.5 micrograms per sample, was extracted from PBMCs with Trizol reagent. For every donor, flow cytometry on a PBMC aliquot measured the percentage of naive CD45RAhigh/CD27high T cells. Deletion took 0 bases off V and 6 bases off J, with a span of 14 bases between the germline ends. Including the terminal cysteine and phenylalanine, the CDR3 comprises 15 residues. Only the CDR3 region is kept as DNA, spanning 45 bases read in frame from base 1. For CDR1 and CDR2, the germline V gene (reference sequence) lists LGHDT and YNNKEL. Library preparation used 5' RACE. TCRdb names Illumina HiSeq 2500 as the instrument used. A second PCR of roughly 6 to 12 cycles was run with a J-beta primer mix and a sample-barcoded 5' primer. A unique molecular identifier was introduced onto each TCR beta cDNA molecule by a template-switch 5' adaptor carrying 12 random nucleotides. At least 2.5 million CDR3-containing paired-end reads were obtained from each sample. First-strand cDNA synthesis was performed from all RNA using the Mint cDNA synthesis kit, with priming by a TRBC-specific oligonucleotide. All cDNA was treated with uracil-DNA glycosylase and then went through a first 18-cycle PCR with the universal primers M1SS and BC2_uni_R. Regarding the original processing steps: Normalization of each sample was performed by random selection of 1 million high-quality reads, each carrying a distinct molecular identifier. Instead of being binned into consensus sequences, reads that shared molecular identifiers were thrown out. MiTCR, run with a Q25 quality threshold and the strictest error-elimination algorithm, handled CDR3 identification, clonotype clustering and error correction. A nonparametric unseen species model with Euler transformation was used to estimate lower-bound total TCR beta diversity. TCRdb reprocessing: public reads trimmed at Q25 with fastp, clones called with MiXCR, in-frame beta chains kept. All rows with the same CDR3 protein become a single entry with the most common DNA and genes. The authors' filters were not applied to this entry. This sample has about 510,000 distinct CDR3 sequences in its table, and roughly a quarter of those were observed once. Clones ranked in the top ten supply roughly 3.5% of the sample.

This sample also appeared in a second study, on T cells of mothers and their children. The second study's paper adds: Donors were nine systemically healthy Caucasian individuals: three mothers and their six children. cDNA synthesis consumed the entire amount of extracted RNA, loaded at around 1.5 ug RNA in each 15 ul reaction. In the second PCR, the M1S primer added sample barcodes and 2-4 random nucleotides. Over 8 million TCR beta CDR3 reads came from each mother, compared with about 3 million reads from each child. In both related and unrelated pairs, thymic selection shapes the output of TCR recombination in a similar way, with inherited differences having only a minor effect. Normalized repertoire overlap was always slightly but never significantly higher in related than unrelated mother-child pairs. No persistent microchimeric T cell clones were found, with a detection sensitivity of approximately 95 clones per million clonotypes. Deep NGS was used in the study to compare the TCR beta repertoires of mothers and children and to look for features that separate related mother-child pairs from unrelated individuals. On average, the children were approximately 12 +/- 4 years old, while the mothers were approximately 41 +/- 4 years old. After adapters were ligated using NEBNext reagents, the libraries underwent 100+100 nt paired-end sequencing on an Illumina HiSeq 2000. To prevent cross-contamination, the mother and child libraries were prepared one month apart and sequenced in separate runs. Between roughly 450,000 and 2,000,000 distinct TCR beta clonotypes were identified per donor. Naive TCR beta clonotypes were estimated from low-frequency clonotypes matched to each donor's FACS-determined naive share, without sorting.

The sample taken for sequencing was blood. This TCR derives from a boy aged 2-15 years in good health. Rearrangement joined TRBV3-1 to TRBJ1-1; TRBD1 is a possible D gene, resting on 6 matching bases. The DNA sequence is TGTGCCAGCAGCCAAGATGATCCGGGGGGCGCTGAAGCTTTCTTT. Protein translation: CASSQDDPGGAEAFF.